The T cell receptor beta chain described here comes from a study of blood T cell repertoires in COVID-19. Whole-study context: The United States, Italy and Spain provided the acute and convalescent COVID-19 samples. PBMCs, B-cell-depleted T cells, or T cells provided the cDNA or gDNA that made up the material.

Per the germline V gene, CDR1 is ENHRY and CDR2 is SYGVKD. The CDR3 has 14 residues. The V and J ends lost 4 bases and 4 bases respectively, with 13 bases between them. As handled by the study authors: It was from reference gene primer amplification that nucleated cell counts were estimated. Sequencing was performed with immunoSEQ multiplex PCR; in TCRdb, only in-frame clones are kept and a portion is missing. The DNA was the basis for D and trimming; V, J and clone size are from that table. The data hold roughly 120,000 clones, with roughly 88% observed a single time. The genes are TRBV10-3 and TRBJ2-5; possibly TRBD1 for D (5 bases). Input material: peripheral blood. This TCR derives from a woman aged 70-85 years who had recovered from COVID-19. CDR3 nucleotide sequence: TGTGCCATCAGTGCCACCGGGCAGGGAGAGACCCAGTACTTC. This translates into CAISATGQGETQYF.